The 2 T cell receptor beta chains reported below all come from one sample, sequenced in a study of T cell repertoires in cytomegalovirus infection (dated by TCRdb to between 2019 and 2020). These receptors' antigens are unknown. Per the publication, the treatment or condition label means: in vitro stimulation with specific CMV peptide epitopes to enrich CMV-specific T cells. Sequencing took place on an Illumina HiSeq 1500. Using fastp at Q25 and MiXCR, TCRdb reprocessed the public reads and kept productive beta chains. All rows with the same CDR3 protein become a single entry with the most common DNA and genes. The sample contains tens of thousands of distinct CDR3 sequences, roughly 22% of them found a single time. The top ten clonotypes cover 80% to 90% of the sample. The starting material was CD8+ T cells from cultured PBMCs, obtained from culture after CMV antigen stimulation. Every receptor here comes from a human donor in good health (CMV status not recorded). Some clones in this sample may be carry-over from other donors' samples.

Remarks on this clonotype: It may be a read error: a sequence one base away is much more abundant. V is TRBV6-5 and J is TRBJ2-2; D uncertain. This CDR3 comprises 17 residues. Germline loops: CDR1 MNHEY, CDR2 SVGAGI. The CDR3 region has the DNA TGTGCCAGCAGTCACTCGAGAGCTGTACCGAACACCGGGGAGCTGTTTTTT. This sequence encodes CASSHSRAVPNTGELFF.

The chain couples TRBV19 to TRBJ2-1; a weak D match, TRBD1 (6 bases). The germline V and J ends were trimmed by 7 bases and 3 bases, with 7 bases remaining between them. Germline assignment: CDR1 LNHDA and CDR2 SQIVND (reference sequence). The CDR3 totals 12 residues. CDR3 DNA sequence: TGTGCCAGTAAACAGGGCTACAATGAGCAGTTCTTC. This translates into CASKQGYNEQFF.